These 28 T cell receptor beta chains were all obtained from the same sample, sequenced in a study of shared clonotypes between healthy human individuals. The table came from immunoSEQ multiplex PCR; TCRdb's copy has only in-frame clones and leaves some out. This table has more than 850,000 clones, approximately 80% appearing once. The sample comprised memory CD4+ T cells from PBMCs. Subset of the sample: CD45RA-negative fraction. Receptors originate from a young man in good health. Some clones in this sample may be carry-over from other donors' samples.

The chain employs TRBV7-9 and TRBJ2-5; either TRBD1 or TRBD2 may supply D (5 bases each). Germline CDR1 SEHNR, CDR2 FQNEAQ (reference sequence). The CDR3 consists of 14 residues. Trimming shortened V by 4 bases and J by 5 bases, and 14 bases separated the two germline ends. The CDR3 sequence is CASSYGTGRETQYF. The DNA for the CDR3 is TGTGCCAGCAGCTACGGGACGGGAAGGGAGACCCAGTACTTC. Filled out from reference TRBV7-9 and TRBJ2-5, the complete variable domain reads DTGVSQNPRHKITKRGQNVTFRCDPISEHNRLYWYRQTLGQGPEFLTYFQNEAQLEKSRLLSDRFSAERPKGSFSTLEIQRTEQGDSAMYLCASSYGTGRETQYFGPGTRLLVL.

The rearrangement links TRBV28 to TRBJ1-5; D is undetermined. The CDR3 contains 15 residues. V was pared by 7 bases and J by 3 bases, with 16 bases between. In germline, CDR1 is MDHEN, CDR2 SYDVKM. CDR3 sequence: CASTNRRTDNQPQHF. In DNA, the CDR3 is TGTGCCAGCACCAACCGCCGGACCGACAATCAGCCCCAGCATTTT.

This clone was counted once. The V call is TRBV5-4, the J call TRBJ2-1; TRBD2 might be the D (5 bases). Looked up from germline, CDR1 is SGHNT and CDR2 is YYREEE (reference sequence). V was trimmed by 3 bases and J by 5 bases, leaving 9 bases between them. The CDR3 is 13 amino acids. This CDR3 is CASSSKGDNEQFF. CDR3 DNA: TGTGCCAGCAGCTCCAAGGGAGACAATGAGCAGTTCTTC. Full variable domain (outside the CDR3, taken from reference TRBV5-4 and TRBJ2-1): ETGVTQSPTHLIKTRGQQVTLRCSSQSGHNTVSWYQQALGQGPQFIFQYYREEENGRGNFPPRFSGLQFPNYSSELNVNALELDDSALYLCASSSKGDNEQFFGPGTRLTVL.

The CDR3 DNA sequence: TGTGCCAGCAGTTCCCTTACCACTCTCCGTCCCGATACGCAGTATTTT. It yields the protein CASSSLTTLRPDTQYF. The rearrangement uses TRBV28 and TRBJ2-3; no firm D call. This CDR3 is built from 16 residues. The germline V gene has CDR1 MDHEN and CDR2 SYDVKM. The V gene lost 4 bases and the J gene lost 6 bases, with 20 bases spanning the gap.

This chain joins TRBV4-2 and TRBJ2-2; TRBD2 is a possible D gene (6 bases). The germline CDR1 and CDR2 sequences are LGHNA and YNFKEQ. V lost 4 bases and J 2 bases, leaving 11 bases between the germline ends. The CDR3 totals 15 residues. The CDR3 region has the DNA TGTGCCAGCAGCCGGTCGGAGGGAAACACCGGGGAGCTGTTTTTT. Its translation is CASSRSEGNTGELFF.

The J gene is TRBJ1-2, the V gene TRBV4-1, with TRBD1 identical over 8 bases. The CDR3 has 16 amino acids. Germline trimming cut 0 bases from V and 4 bases from J; bases unmatched to any gene: 7. Germline CDR1 reads MGHRA; CDR2 reads YSYEKL. CDR3 DNA: TGCGCCAGCAGCCAAGACACGGACAGGGCCACCTATGGCTACACCTTC. This sequence encodes CASSQDTDRATYGYTF.

The chain couples TRBV7-9 to TRBJ2-6; 8 bases agree with TRBD1. Trimming cost V 1 base and J 1 base; bases outside gene matches: 6. The CDR3 has 18 residues. Germline CDR1 is SEHNR and CDR2 is FQNEAQ (reference sequence). The chain's CDR3 is CASSLGDRGLSGANVLTF. The CDR3 DNA reads as TGTGCCAGCAGCTTAGGAGACAGGGGTCTGTCTGGGGCCAACGTCCTGACTTTC.

This chain uses TRBV28 with TRBJ2-5; 11 positions match TRBD1. Losses at the gene ends were 0 bases for V and 1 base for J; bases not matched to a gene: 4. The germline V gene encodes CDR1 MDHEN and CDR2 SYDVKM. CDR3 size: 17 residues. The CDR3 sequence is CASSLWGGTGGQETQYF. In DNA form, the CDR3 reads TGTGCCAGCAGTTTATGGGGTGGGACAGGGGGCCAAGAGACCCAGTACTTC.

This sequence joins TRBV30 and TRBJ2-2; 7 bases agree with TRBD2. Germline CDR1 reads GTSNPN; CDR2 reads SVGIG (reference sequence). The V and J ends lost 3 bases and 8 bases, in that order; junction bases with no gene match: 3. This CDR3 is 12 amino acids long. CDR3 region: CAWRPGRGELFF. The CDR3, as DNA: TGTGCCTGGAGGCCCGGGAGGGGGGAGCTGTTTTTT.

On this clone itself: The sample contains more than one DNA sequence encoding this CDR3. J is TRBJ1-2 and V is TRBV28; weak D call: TRBD1 (5 bases). The V end was cut by 6 bases, the J end by 4 bases, with 18 bases between. The length of the CDR3 is 15 residues. Germline V gene sequence: CDR1 MDHEN, CDR2 SYDVKM. Here the CDR3 reads CASSPQAGTAYGYTF. The CDR3 region has the DNA TGTGCCAGCAGCCCTCAAGCCGGGACGGCCTATGGCTACACCTTC.

This clone was observed a single time. The V and J genes are TRBV29-1 and TRBJ2-7; the match to TRBD1 covers 11 bases. CDR1 is SQVTM and CDR2 is ANQGSEA in the germline V gene. Trimming removed 4 bases from V and 6 bases from J; junction bases left unmatched: 8. The CDR3 sequence is 14 residues long. CDR3 sequence: CSVARTGGVGEQYF. The CDR3 bases are TGCAGCGTTGCCCGGACAGGGGGCGTTGGCGAGCAGTACTTC.

The chain joins TRBV5-1 to TRBJ1-3; no firm D call. Germline CDR1 reads SGHRS; CDR2 reads YFSETQ. Trimming left V 6 bases short and J 2 bases short, with 15 bases between. This CDR3 spans 15 amino acids. The chain's CDR3 is CASTKVPGTGNTIYF. CDR3 DNA: TGCGCCAGCACCAAGGTCCCAGGTACTGGAAACACCATATATTTT.

V gene TRBV5-4 combines with J gene TRBJ2-5, with D possibly matching TRBD2 (7 bases). The germline V gene has CDR1 SGHNT and CDR2 YYREEE (reference sequence). The CDR3 extends over 13 amino acids. Trimming removed 5 bases at V and 4 bases at J, with 12 bases between. Here the CDR3 DNA reads TGTGCCAGCAGGAACAGGGAGGGAGAGACCCAGTACTTC. It encodes CASRNREGETQYF.

J is TRBJ1-2 and V is TRBV15; TRBD1 aligns across 9 bases. Germline V gene data show CDR1 as LNHNV and CDR2 as YYDKDF (reference sequence). This CDR3 is 17 amino acids long. After removal of 0 bases from V and 6 bases from J, the junction contained 11 bases not matched to a gene. The CDR3 DNA follows: TGTGCCACCAGCAGAGATTCGGGGACAGGGAAGATCGATGGCTACACCTTC. Translated, it gives CATSRDSGTGKIDGYTF.

The rearrangement joins TRBV5-1 to TRBJ2-7; D possibly corresponds to TRBD2 (6 bases). CDR1 is SGHRS, CDR2 YFSETQ, per germline. The V gene lost 4 bases and the J gene lost 2 bases, with 16 bases spanning the gap. This CDR3 has 15 amino acids. CDR3 loop: CASSLASVYAYEQYF. For the CDR3, the DNA is TGCGCCAGCAGCCTGGCTAGCGTTTACGCCTACGAGCAGTACTTC.

The rearrangement links TRBV7-3 to TRBJ2-3; 8 bases line up with TRBD1. Germline values: CDR1 SGHTA, CDR2 FQGTGA. J was trimmed by 5 bases and V by 0 bases; bases with no gene match: 1. The CDR3 loop spans 14 amino acids. The CDR3 is CASSLTGTGDTQYF. CDR3 in DNA: TGTGCCAGCAGCTTAACCGGGACAGGAGATACGCAGTATTTT.

The chain employs TRBV19 and TRBJ2-3, with TRBD1 matching 7 bases. The CDR3 totals 15 residues. After removal of 4 bases from V and 1 base from J, the junction contained 5 bases not matched to a gene. Germline-derived CDR1 and CDR2 are LNHDA and SQIVND (reference sequence). CDR3 amino acids: CASSNTGARTDTQYF. DNA of the CDR3: TGTGCCAGTAGTAACACAGGGGCTCGCACAGATACGCAGTATTTT.

The rearrangement joins TRBV7-9 to TRBJ2-7, with D perhaps TRBD2 (6 bases). From germline, CDR1 is SEHNR and CDR2 FQNEAQ (reference sequence). The CDR3 has 15 residues. Trimming removed 6 bases from V and 0 bases from J, with 15 bases in between. CDR3 sequence (DNA): TGTGCCAGCAGTCGGAGCGGGTCCCACTCCTACGAGCAGTACTTC. This codes for CASSRSGSHSYEQYF.

Concerning this clone itself: Other DNA sequences within the sample encode an identical CDR3. This chain uses TRBV2 with TRBJ2-1, with D hard to call. The CDR3 is made up of 12 amino acids. The germline V gene encodes CDR1 SNHLY and CDR2 FYNNEI. V was clipped by 2 bases and J by 7 bases, with 6 bases between them. CDR3: CASSETGNEQFF. The CDR3 nucleotides read TGTGCCAGCAGTGAAACGGGTAATGAGCAGTTCTTC.

The V call is TRBV9, the J call TRBJ2-5, with 7 nucleotides matching TRBD2. J gave up 5 bases and V 0 bases, and 7 bases lay outside the gene matches. Per germline, CDR1 SGDLS and CDR2 YYNGEE. The CDR3 sequence is 15 residues long. The CDR3 reads CASSVDFNGRETQYF. In DNA form, the CDR3 reads TGTGCCAGCAGCGTAGACTTCAACGGGAGGGAGACCCAGTACTTC.

The V and J genes are TRBV28 and TRBJ1-2; no clear D gene. The V gene lost 4 bases and the J gene lost 8 bases, with 14 bases spanning the gap. The CDR3 is 13 amino acids. Germline CDR1 MDHEN, CDR2 SYDVKM. The CDR3 bases are TGTGCCAGCAGTTACTTACGAGGCTGGGGCTACACCTTC. This gives the protein CASSYLRGWGYTF.

The J gene is TRBJ2-1, the V gene TRBV7-2; 10 bases match TRBD2. The CDR3 is made up of 15 amino acids. CDR1 is SGHTA and CDR2 is FQGNSA in the germline V gene. Trimming cost V 7 bases and J 9 bases; bases outside gene matches: 12. CDR3 sequence (DNA): TGTGCCAGCAACTCCTGGCTAGCGGGAGTGGCTGAGCAGTTCTTC. It yields the protein CASNSWLAGVAEQFF.

This CDR3 reads CASSLLVAAYNEQFF. The DNA for the CDR3 is TGTGCCAGCAGCTTGTTAGTAGCGGCCTACAATGAGCAGTTCTTC. J is TRBJ2-1 and V is TRBV5-4; weak D call: TRBD2 (6 bases). The germline gives CDR1 SGHNT, CDR2 YYREEE (reference sequence). This CDR3 contains 15 residues. The V gene lost 1 base and the J gene lost 2 bases, with 10 bases spanning the gap.

CDR3 region: CASSPAGATYNEQFF. The CDR3 DNA reads as TGTGCCAGCAGCCCAGCGGGGGCAACCTACAATGAGCAGTTCTTC. This chain joins TRBV7-6 and TRBJ2-1, with 8 bases identical to TRBD2. Per germline, CDR1 SGHVS and CDR2 FNYEAQ. Trimming removed 5 bases from V and 2 bases from J; junction bases left unmatched: 5. The length of the CDR3 is 15 residues. Full variable domain (missing parts from reference TRBV7-6 and TRBJ2-1): GAGVSQSPRYKVTKRGQDVALRCDPISGHVSLYWYRQALGQGPEFLTYFNYEAQQDKSGLPNDRFSAERPEGSISTLTIQRTEQRDSAMYRCASSPAGATYNEQFFGPGTRLTVL.

The chain is built from TRBV5-1 and TRBJ1-1; tentatively, D is TRBD1 (6 bases). V lost 2 bases to trimming and J lost 2 bases, with 13 bases between them. CDR3 length equals 15 residues. The germline V gene has CDR1 SGHRS and CDR2 YFSETQ. CDR3 DNA sequence: TGCGCCAGCAGCTTCGGACAGTCGGCTAACACTGAAGCTTTCTTT. It codes for CASSFGQSANTEAFF.

The genes are TRBV7-9 and TRBJ2-7; 15 bases are shared with TRBD2. CDR1 is SEHNR, CDR2 FQNEAQ, per germline (reference sequence). Trimming cost V 5 bases and J 1 base; bases outside gene matches: 3. This CDR3 has 16 residues. CDR3 nucleotide sequence: TGTGCCAGCAGCCCCGGACTAGCGGGAGGGTCCTACGAGCAGTACTTC. Translation gives CASSPGLAGGSYEQYF.

In this sample, this clone turned up once. The V call is TRBV6-1, the J call TRBJ1-1, with D hard to call. The germline gives CDR1 MNHNS, CDR2 SASEGT. Trimming took 6 bases from V and 0 from J, leaving 11 bases between them. The CDR3 loop spans 14 amino acids. The CDR3 loop reads CASRIGQMNTEAFF. Written as DNA, the CDR3 is TGTGCCAGCAGGATCGGGCAGATGAACACTGAAGCTTTCTTT.

In the case of this clone: Other DNA sequences in the sample encode the same CDR3. The chain links TRBV27 to TRBJ1-4, with D perhaps matching TRBD1 (5 bases). CDR1 and CDR2 (germline): MNHEY, SMNVEV (reference sequence). This CDR3 contains 13 residues. V lost 2 bases to trimming and J lost 8 bases, with 9 bases between them. CDR3 residues: CASSLQGSEKLFF. Here the CDR3 DNA reads TGTGCCAGCAGTTTACAGGGCTCGGAAAAACTGTTTTTT.